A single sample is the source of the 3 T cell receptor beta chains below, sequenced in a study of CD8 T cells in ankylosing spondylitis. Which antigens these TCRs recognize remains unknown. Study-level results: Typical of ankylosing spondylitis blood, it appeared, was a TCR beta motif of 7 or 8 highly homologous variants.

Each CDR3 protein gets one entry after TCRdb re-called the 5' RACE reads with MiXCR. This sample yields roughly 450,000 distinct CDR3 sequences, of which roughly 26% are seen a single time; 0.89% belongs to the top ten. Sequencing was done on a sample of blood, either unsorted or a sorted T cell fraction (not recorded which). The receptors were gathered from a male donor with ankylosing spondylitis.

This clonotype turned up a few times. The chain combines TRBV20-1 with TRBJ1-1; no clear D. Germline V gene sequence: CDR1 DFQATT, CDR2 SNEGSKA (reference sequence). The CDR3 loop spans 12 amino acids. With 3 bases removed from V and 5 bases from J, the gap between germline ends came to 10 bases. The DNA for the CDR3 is TGCAGTGCTAGGGTCCAGTTAACTGAAGCTTTCTTT. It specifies CSARVQLTEAFF.

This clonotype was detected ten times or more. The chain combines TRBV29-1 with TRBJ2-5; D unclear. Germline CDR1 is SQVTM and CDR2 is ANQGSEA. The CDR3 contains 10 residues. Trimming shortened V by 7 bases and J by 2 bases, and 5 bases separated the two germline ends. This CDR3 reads CSARQETQYF. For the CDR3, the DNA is TGCAGCGCCCGACAAGAGACCCAGTACTTC.

The CDR3 spells CASRLAGVVTGELFF. The CDR3 nucleotides are TGCGCCAGCCGACTAGCGGGAGTCGTCACCGGGGAGCTGTTTTTT. The V call is TRBV5-1, the J call TRBJ2-2; 12 bases align to TRBD2. The CDR3 spans 15 residues. Germline V gives CDR1 SGHRS, CDR2 YFSETQ. J gave up 4 bases and V 7 bases, and 5 bases lay outside the gene matches.